This record looks at one T cell receptor (beta chain) sequence and its context. Germline assignment: CDR1 SGHRS and CDR2 YFSETQ. J lost 3 bases, V lost 2 bases, and 4 bases had no gene match. The CDR3 runs 14 residues. Some clones are missing from TCRdb's copy, which holds only in-frame ones; the method was immunoSEQ multiplex PCR. The sample includes about 60,000 clones, approximately 86% of them seen just once. This sample stems from a study of OX40 agonist ivuxolimab in advanced cancers. The gene calls are TRBV5-1 and TRBJ2-5; 7 nucleotides line up with TRBD1. The receptor was isolated from an adult with an advanced solid tumor such as melanoma, head and neck, liver or kidney cancer. Source: CD4+ or CD8+ T cells sorted from blood, taken in a trial of the OX40 agonist ivuxolimab. The CDR3, as DNA: TGCGCCAGCAGCTTACCAGACAGGGAAGAGACCCAGTACTTC. This gives the protein CASSLPDREETQYF.